The 28 T cell receptor beta chains below were found in one sample sequenced in a study of blood T cell repertoires in COVID-19. Sequencing was performed with immunoSEQ multiplex PCR; in TCRdb, only in-frame clones are kept and a portion is missing. The sample lists 90,000 to 120,000 clones, about 93% occurring once. Sequencing was performed on peripheral blood. Receptor source: a woman in her thirties with acute or convalescent COVID-19.

V gene TRBV6-4 combines with J gene TRBJ2-1, with 12 bases that match TRBD2. The V gene's germline CDR1 is MRHNA and CDR2 SNTAGT. The trim removed 4 bases at V and 6 bases at J, leaving 19 bases unmatched. The length of the CDR3 is 20 residues. The CDR3 region is CASSVKASGGECVSFNEQFF. CDR3 DNA sequence: TGTGCCAGCAGTGTAAAAGCTAGCGGGGGGGAATGCGTATCGTTCAATGAGCAGTTCTTC.

The chain links TRBV21-1 to TRBJ2-3; the table's D call, TRBD2, was not checked against the DNA. TRBV21-1 is a listed pseudogene. This CDR3 has 16 residues. The CDR3 region is CASSTPLPENTDTQYF. CDR3 in DNA: TGTGCCAGCAGCACCCCTCTTCCGGAGAACACAGATACGCAGTATTTT.

This sequence joins TRBV7-2 and TRBJ2-7; 8 bases agree with TRBD2. The V gene end was trimmed by 6 bases and the J gene end by 4 bases; junction bases not matched to a gene: 11. The CDR3 has 15 residues. Looked up from germline, CDR1 is SGHTA and CDR2 is FQGNSA. CDR3 protein: CASSLGAGEEYEQYF. CDR3 coding DNA: TGTGCCAGCAGTCTGGGAGCGGGAGAGGAGTACGAGCAGTACTTC.

The chain links TRBV11-3 to TRBJ2-2, with TRBD1 as a possible D gene (6 bases). CDR1 and CDR2 (germline): SGHNT, YENEEA. The CDR3 sequence is 15 residues long. V gave up 6 bases and J gave up 5 bases, with 16 bases separating them. The CDR3 loop reads CASRHQGLGTGELFF. The CDR3 DNA follows: TGTGCCAGCAGACATCAGGGGTTAGGGACCGGGGAGCTGTTTTTT.

This chain connects TRBV2 to TRBJ2-3, with D tentatively TRBD2 (7 bases). Germline CDR1 reads SNHLY; CDR2 reads FYNNEI. The CDR3 contains 13 residues. With 8 bases removed from V and 14 bases from J, the gap between germline ends came to 23 bases. The CDR3 DNA reads as TGTGCCAGCGGTCCATCGGGGGGCTCCCTCCTGTATTTT. Translation gives CASGPSGGSLLYF. The variable domain in full, completed from reference TRBV2 and TRBJ2-3, reads EPEVTQTPSHQVTQMGQEVILRCVPISNHLYFYWYRQILGQKVEFLVSFYNNEISEKSEIFDDQFSVERPDGSNFTLKIRSTKLEDSAMYFCASGPSGGSLLYFGPGTRLTVL.

Comment on this clone: Different DNA sequences within this sample yield the same CDR3. The V and J genes are TRBV6-5 and TRBJ1-5; 7 positions agree with TRBD1. V shed 8 bases and J 2 bases; nucleotides not matched to a gene: 3. The CDR3 covers 13 residues. Germline V gene lookup returns CDR1 MNHEY and CDR2 SVGAGI. CDR3 DNA: TGTGCCAGCCGGGACAGAGGCAATCAGCCCCAGCATTTT. As protein: CASRDRGNQPQHF.

In the case of this clone: Other DNA sequences in this sample translate to the same CDR3. The chain couples TRBV10-2 to TRBJ1-2; possibly TRBD1 for D (5 bases). The V end was cut by 2 bases, the J end by 4 bases, with 14 bases between. The CDR3 spans 15 residues. Germline V gene data show CDR1 as WSHSY and CDR2 as SAAADI. This chain's CDR3 is CASSEADSYFYGYTF. The CDR3 DNA is TGCGCCAGCAGTGAGGCTGACAGCTATTTCTATGGCTACACCTTC.

The rearrangement uses TRBV3-1 (or the pseudogene TRBV3-2) and TRBJ2-2, with TRBD1 matching 7 bases. V shed 1 base and J 1 base; nucleotides not matched to a gene: 15. The germline V gene has CDR1 LGHDT and CDR2 YNNKEL (reference sequence). This CDR3 comprises 20 residues. The chain's CDR3 is CASSQVHIRQGRGNTGELFF. The CDR3 nucleotides read TGTGCCAGCAGCCAAGTCCACATCAGACAGGGTAGGGGGAACACCGGGGAGCTGTTTTTT.

V usage is TRBV18 and J usage is TRBJ1-1, with TRBD1 identical over 7 bases. Germline V lookup: CDR1 KGHSH, CDR2 LQKENI. Unmatched junction bases numbered 6, after V lost 3 bases and J lost 5 bases. The CDR3 length is 14 residues. DNA for the CDR3: TGTGCCAGCTCACCGATAGGGGGCGCAACTGAAGCTTTCTTT. This translates into CASSPIGGATEAFF.

CDR3 sequence: CASSPGQGRYNEQFF. CDR3 in DNA: TGTGCCAGCAGTCCAGGACAGGGGCGCTACAATGAGCAGTTCTTC. The chain links TRBV2 to TRBJ2-1; 9 positions agree with TRBD1. Germline assignment: CDR1 SNHLY and CDR2 FYNNEI. V shed 5 bases, J shed 3 bases, and the junction held 5 bases outside the gene matches. The CDR3 contains 15 residues. Full variable domain (outside the CDR3, taken from reference TRBV2 and TRBJ2-1): EPEVTQTPSHQVTQMGQEVILRCVPISNHLYFYWYRQILGQKVEFLVSFYNNEISEKSEIFDDQFSVERPDGSNFTLKIRSTKLEDSAMYFCASSPGQGRYNEQFFGPGTRLTVL.

Only one count was recorded for this clone. The chain joins TRBV4-3 to TRBJ2-7, with TRBD1 matching over 10 bases. The germline gives CDR1 LGHNA, CDR2 YSLEER. This CDR3 is built from 16 residues. Trimming removed 3 bases from V and 2 bases from J; junction bases left unmatched: 7. DNA of the CDR3: TGCGCCAGCAGCCAGGGAACCGGGACAGGGGCCTACGAGCAGTACTTC. Translating gives CASSQGTGTGAYEQYF.

The chain couples TRBV6-5 to TRBJ1-2, with D possibly TRBD1 on 5 matching bases. Trimming removed 2 bases from V and 6 bases from J, with 13 bases in between. The CDR3 extends over 14 amino acids. CDR1 is MNHEY and CDR2 is SVGAGI in the germline V gene. This CDR3 is CASSYGLGGDGYTF. The CDR3 DNA reads TGTGCCAGCAGTTACGGGTTGGGGGGAGATGGCTACACCTTC.

The genes are TRBV2 and TRBJ1-6, with 7 bases identical to TRBD1. This CDR3 has 18 residues. The J segment lost 7 bases and the V segment lost 8 bases, leaving 20 bases of the junction unmatched. Germline V gene sequence: CDR1 SNHLY, CDR2 FYNNEI. The CDR3 sequence is CASERSTGTATQNSPLHF. CDR3 bases: TGTGCCAGCGAACGATCGACCGGGACAGCGACTCAAAATTCACCCCTCCACTTT.

This sequence joins TRBV7-8 and TRBJ2-2, with 7 nucleotides matching TRBD2. V trimming: 1 base; J trimming: 1 base; junction bases outside the gene matches: 6. There are 17 residues in the CDR3. Germline CDR1 is SGHVS and CDR2 is FQNEAQ. Written as DNA, the CDR3 is TGTGCCAGCAGCTTAGTAGGGAGGGGCAGGAACACCGGGGAGCTGTTTTTT. It specifies CASSLVGRGRNTGELFF.

The V and J genes are TRBV24-1 and TRBJ2-1, with 8 positions matching TRBD2. The CDR3 consists of 15 residues. Germline assignment: CDR1 KGHDR and CDR2 SFDVKD. V was clipped by 4 bases and J by 6 bases; unmatched bases: 7. The CDR3 DNA reads TGTGCCACCAGTGACACCGGGACTAGGTTCAATGAGCAGTTCTTC. This encodes CATSDTGTRFNEQFF.

The chain uses TRBV7-9 and TRBJ2-5, with D hard to call. Germline CDR1 is SEHNR and CDR2 is FQNEAQ (reference sequence). The CDR3 has 15 residues. Trimming left V 7 bases short and J 3 bases short, with 18 bases between. This chain's CDR3 is CASKSGRFLEETQYF. CDR3 coding DNA: TGTGCCAGCAAGTCTGGCAGGTTTTTAGAAGAGACCCAGTACTTC.

Here the CDR3 reads CASSPMTSGGSYEQYF. The CDR3, as DNA: TGTGCCAGCAGCCCGATGACTAGCGGGGGCTCCTACGAGCAGTACTTC. The chain links TRBV3-1 (or the pseudogene TRBV3-2) to TRBJ2-7; 12 positions agree with TRBD2. Losses at the gene ends were 4 bases for V and 0 bases for J; bases not matched to a gene: 4. The CDR3 loop spans 16 amino acids. CDR1 and CDR2 (germline): LGHDT, YNNKEL (reference sequence).

This chain links TRBV19 with TRBJ1-5, with D possibly being TRBD1 (6 bases). V was shortened by 5 bases and J by 6 bases, with 17 bases between the two germline ends. Germline V CDR1 and CDR2: LNHDA, SQIVND (reference sequence). There are 15 residues in the CDR3. CDR3 sequence: CASSAKGEGFQPQHF. The CDR3 DNA sequence: TGTGCCAGTAGTGCGAAGGGGGAGGGGTTTCAGCCCCAGCATTTT.

This chain connects TRBV4-2 to TRBJ2-7; 11 nucleotides line up with TRBD2. Germline V gene sequence: CDR1 LGHNA, CDR2 YNFKEQ. CDR3 length: 17 amino acids. The ends lost 0 bases at V and 3 bases at J; junction bases unmatched: 7. CDR3 sequence (DNA): TGTGCCAGCAGCCAAGATCTGGTAACTAGCGGGGGCTACGAGCAGTACTTC. Protein sequence: CASSQDLVTSGGYEQYF.

The genes are TRBV28 and TRBJ2-1, with 7 bases lining up with TRBD1. Germline V gene lookup returns CDR1 MDHEN and CDR2 SYDVKM. With 1 base clipped from V and 8 bases from J, the junction kept 11 bases outside the gene matches. The CDR3 covers 16 residues. As DNA, the CDR3 is TGTGCCAGCAGTTTATCGGTACGAACAGGGGTCGATGAGCAGTTCTTC. It codes for CASSLSVRTGVDEQFF.

The table lists this clone with a count of one. One junction end does not reproduce the germline sequence, and a read error may be involved. The gene calls are TRBV3-1 (or the pseudogene TRBV3-2) and TRBJ1-6; D is unresolved. The CDR3 length is 14 residues. Germline V gives CDR1 LGHDT, CDR2 YNNKEL (reference sequence). The CDR3 nucleotides read TGTGCCAGCCAGGAGGGCAGTCATAAGTCACCCCTCCACTTT. It translates to CASQEGSHKSPLHF.

The rearrangement links TRBV27 to TRBJ1-5; a possible D gene is TRBD1 (5 bases). Germline V gene lookup returns CDR1 MNHEY and CDR2 SMNVEV (reference sequence). Trimming stripped 0 bases from V and 4 bases from J, with 10 bases between. CDR3 size: 15 residues. The CDR3 DNA is TGTGCCAGCAGTTTATCATGGGGGGGAAATCAGCCCCAGCATTTT. Translated: CASSLSWGGNQPQHF.

This sequence joins TRBV4-3 and TRBJ2-7, with 8 bases lining up with TRBD1. This CDR3 contains 16 residues. Trimming took 1 base from V and 6 from J; bases not matched to a gene: 11. Germline-derived CDR1 and CDR2 are LGHNA and YSLEER. The CDR3 DNA reads as TGCGCCAGCAGCCAAGGAAGGACAGGGATTGGGGGCGAGCAGTACTTC. Translating it yields CASSQGRTGIGGEQYF.

V and J are TRBV2 and TRBJ1-2, with D possibly TRBD1 on 5 matching bases. Germline CDR1 reads SNHLY; CDR2 reads FYNNEI. This CDR3 has 13 residues. The V gene lost 7 bases and the J gene lost 4 bases, with 13 bases spanning the gap. CDR3 residues: CASMGGDTYGYTF. CDR3 nucleotides: TGTGCCAGCATGGGGGGAGACACCTATGGCTACACCTTC.

The rearrangement uses TRBV19 and TRBJ1-3; 7 bases align to TRBD1. V lost 5 bases to trimming and J lost 2 bases; unmatched junction nucleotides: 12. The length of the CDR3 is 17 residues. Germline assignment: CDR1 LNHDA and CDR2 SQIVND (reference sequence). CDR3 region: CASSFSGTVITGNTIYF. The DNA for the CDR3 is TGTGCCAGTAGTTTCTCCGGGACAGTAATTACTGGAAACACCATATATTTT. The entire variable domain, with the rest obtained from reference TRBV19 and TRBJ1-3, is as follows: DGGITQSPKYLFRKEGQNVTLSCEQNLNHDAMYWYRQDPGQGLRLIYYSQIVNDFQKGDIAEGYSVSREKKESFPLTVTSAQKNPTAFYLCASSFSGTVITGNTIYFGEGSWLTVV.

This rearrangement joins TRBV12-3 or TRBV12-4 to TRBJ2-3; D perhaps matches TRBD2 (5 bases). V was trimmed by 3 bases and J by 2 bases, leaving 6 bases between them. This CDR3 has 13 amino acids. This CDR3 is CASSFGDTDTQYF. CDR3 nucleotide sequence: TGTGCCAGCAGTTTCGGGGACACAGATACGCAGTATTTT.

The chain combines TRBV4-3 with TRBJ1-5, with D perhaps TRBD1 (5 bases). Deletions cut 0 bases from V and 3 bases from J, with 9 bases between. The length of the CDR3 is 15 residues. Germline V gene data show CDR1 as LGHNA and CDR2 as YSLEER. CDR3 nucleotides: TGCGCCAGCAGCCAAGAAATGACAGCCAATCAGCCCCAGCATTTT. Translation: CASSQEMTANQPQHF.

The chain carries TRBV7-2 and TRBJ1-5; no clear D gene. The germline V gene encodes CDR1 SGHTA and CDR2 FQGNSA. The V end lost 0 bases, the J end lost 0 bases, and 9 bases lay between the germline ends. The CDR3 consists of 16 residues. The CDR3 sequence is CASSLAVTPSNQPQHF. The CDR3 DNA sequence: TGTGCCAGCAGCTTAGCGGTGACTCCTAGCAATCAGCCCCAGCATTTT. Together with reference TRBV7-2 and TRBJ1-5, the CDR3 gives the full variable domain: GAGVSQSPSNKVTEKGKDVELRCDPISGHTALYWYRQSLGQGLEFLIYFQGNSAPDKSGLPSDRFSAERTGGSVSTLTIQRTQQEDSAVYLCASSLAVTPSNQPQHFGDGTRLSIL.